A few counts support the clone carrying this TCR beta chain. These data originate in a study of identifying expanded T cells in peripheral blood. The CDR3 runs to 16 residues. Per the germline V gene, CDR1 is KGHSH and CDR2 is LQKENI. The ends lost 0 bases at V and 5 bases at J; junction bases unmatched: 6. The method was immunoSEQ multiplex PCR; TCRdb's version includes in-frame clones alone and lacks a portion of them. The sample contains some 97,000 clones, 80% to 90% of which appear only once. Collection occurred without any documented infections or immune events in donors. The rearrangement joins TRBV18 to TRBJ1-5; TRBD1 matches 8 bases. The receptor was derived from a person aged 18 to 75 in good health. Material for sequencing was blood. The CDR3 bases are TGTGCCAGCTCACCACCCGGGACAGGCTCTTATCAGCCCCAGCATTTT. Translated, it gives CASSPPGTGSYQPQHF. The variable domain in full, completed from reference TRBV18 and TRBJ1-5, reads NAGVMQNPRHLVRRRGQEARLRCSPMKGHSHVYWYRQLPEEGLKFMVYLQKENIIDESGMPKERFSAEFPKEGPSILRIQQVVRGDSAAYFCASSPPGTGSYQPQHFGDGTRLSIL.